The 32 T cell receptor beta chains given below trace back to one sample, sequenced in a study of tumor and adjacent non-tumor tissue in lung cancer. A modified ARM-PCR protocol with three rounds of nested PCR amplified TCRbeta. TCRdb analysed the multiplex PCR reads with MiXCR anew, one entry per CDR3 protein. Of more than 90,000 distinct CDR3 sequences listed, approximately 70% are singletons. No cell sorting was done before RNA was extracted from the tissue. The sample was lung tumor tissue. The receptors were sampled from a man in his 60s with non-small cell lung cancer.

Concerning this clonotype: A much more abundant neighbour one base away suggests this may be a read error. The gene calls are TRBV11-2 and TRBJ2-6, with TRBD1 as a possible D gene (5 bases). The V gene's germline CDR1 is SGHAT and CDR2 FQNNGV. There are 15 residues in the CDR3. CDR3 region: CASSLLQAGANLLTF. The CDR3 DNA reads as TGTGCCAGCAGCTTATTACAGGCTGGGGCCAACCTCCTGACTTTC.

This clonotype showed up many times. V gene TRBV6-2 or TRBV6-3 combines with J gene TRBJ2-2; 9 positions agree with TRBD2. CDR1 and CDR2 from the germline V gene are MNHEY and SVGEGT. The CDR3 covers 15 residues. Unmatched junction bases numbered 3, after V lost 6 bases and J lost 1 base. The CDR3 nucleotides are TGTGCCAGCAGCCCTAGCGGGAAGAACACCGGGGAGCTGTTTTTT. This gives the protein CASSPSGKNTGELFF.

Concerning this clonotype itself: A much larger clone lies a single base off, so this may be a read error. Since the CDR3 does not end with the conserved phenylalanine or tryptophan, this likely comes from a read error. This chain links TRBV12-3 or TRBV12-4 with TRBJ2-5, with TRBD1 matching 8 bases. V lost 6 bases and J lost 4; bases outside the gene matches: 4. This CDR3 spans 13 amino acids. CDR3 coding DNA: TGTGCCAGCAGCGGACAGGGCGGAGAGACCCAGTACCTC. Residues: CASSGQGGETQYL.

Worth noting for this clonotype: A junction end diverges from the germline sequence, so it may reflect a read error. The J gene is TRBJ2-6, the V gene TRBV25-1; unclear D gene. The CDR3 covers 16 residues. Germline-derived CDR1 and CDR2 are MGHDK and SYGVNS. As DNA, the CDR3 is TGTGCCAGCCGTGAATCTGGTCTGACTGGGGCCAACGTCCTGACTTTC. It specifies CASRESGLTGANVLTF.

This clonotype was counted ten times or more. The chain combines TRBV11-1 with TRBJ1-3; maybe TRBD1 (5 bases). The CDR3 contains 18 residues. V lost 2 bases and J lost 0, with 17 bases in between. From germline, CDR1 is SGHAT and CDR2 FQDESV (reference sequence). The CDR3 protein is CASSLSDRLLHSGNTIYF. The CDR3 DNA sequence: TGTGCCAGCAGCTTATCCGACAGACTCCTTCACTCTGGAAACACCATATATTTT.

The V gene is TRBV6-5, the J gene TRBJ2-5; D gene ambiguous. The CDR3 is 12 residues long. Germline CDR1 reads MNHEY; CDR2 reads SVGAGI. CDR3 residues: CVRSPSPETQYF. The CDR3 coding sequence is TGTGTCCGCAGCCCCTCCCCCGAGACCCAGTACTTC.

By sample share, this clonotype is medium-sized. V gene TRBV6-1 combines with J gene TRBJ2-5; 10 bases are shared with TRBD1. Germline CDR1 and CDR2: MNHNS and SASEGT. The CDR3 contains 17 residues. With 6 bases clipped from V and 3 bases from J, the junction kept 13 bases outside the gene matches. The CDR3 region has the DNA TGTGCCAGCAGACGGAAGACCGGGACAGGGGTTGAAGAGACCCAGTACTTC. It encodes CASRRKTGTGVEETQYF.

The count of this clonotype is one. At one end, the junction sequence differs from germline, possibly due to a read error. This chain links TRBV12-3 or TRBV12-4 with TRBJ1-2, with 9 bases matching TRBD1. There are 15 residues in the CDR3. This CDR3 is CASSPIRGQGYGYTF. The CDR3 DNA follows: TGTGCGAGCAGTCCAATTCGGGGACAGGGCTATGGCTACACCTTC.

This clonotype was recorded a few times. A much larger clone lies one base from this, so it may be a read error. CDR3 loop: CASSLGEAGHETQYF. The CDR3 DNA reads TGTGCCAGCAGCTTGGGGGAGGCAGGGCACGAGACCCAGTACTTC. This chain uses TRBV5-6 with TRBJ2-5, with D perhaps TRBD2 (6 bases). The germline gives CDR1 SGHDT, CDR2 YYEEEE. Between the trimmed V and J ends, which lost 0 bases and 5 bases, there was a span of 14 bases. The CDR3 consists of 15 residues.

A note on this clonotype: This could be a read error, since a much larger clone is one nucleotide away. The chain uses TRBV5-6 and TRBJ1-1; D is unresolved. The CDR3 is made up of 14 amino acids. Germline V gene data show CDR1 as SGHDT and CDR2 as YYEEEE. The chain's CDR3 is CVSSLFMMRTEAFF. For the CDR3, the DNA is TGTGTCAGCAGCTTGTTCATGATGAGGACTGAAGCTTTCTTT. Based on the CDR3 plus reference TRBV5-6 and TRBJ1-1, the full variable domain is DAGVTQSPTHLIKTRGQQVTLRCSPKSGHDTVSWYQQALGQGPQFIFQYYEEEERQRGNFPDRFSGHQFPNYSSELNVNALLLGDSALYLCVSSLFMMRTEAFFGQGTRLTVV.

With respect to this clonotype: This could be a read error, since a much larger clone is one nucleotide away. The chain links TRBV28 to TRBJ1-3, with 7 bases lining up with TRBD1. The CDR3 length is 15 residues. In germline, CDR1 is MDHEN, CDR2 SYDVKM. V shed 5 bases, J shed 0 bases, and the junction held 4 bases outside the gene matches. For the CDR3, the DNA is TGTGCCAGCAGTCGGGACAGCGCCTCTGGAAACACCATATATTTT. Protein: CASSRDSASGNTIYF.

The sample holds many counts of this clonotype. The chain carries TRBV6-1 and TRBJ2-1; D is perhaps TRBD2 (6 bases). The CDR3 is 12 amino acids. Per the germline V gene, CDR1 is MNHNS and CDR2 is SASEGT. Deletions cut 5 bases from V and 9 bases from J, with 11 bases between. The CDR3 DNA follows: TGTGCCAGCAGTTACCGGGGGAGTGAGCAGTTCTTC. This gives the protein CASSYRGSEQFF.

Remarks on this clonotype: A read error is likely, as this CDR3 ends without the conserved phenylalanine or tryptophan. The genes are TRBV6-2 or TRBV6-3 and TRBJ2-7; a possible D gene is TRBD1 (5 bases). The germline V gene has CDR1 MNHEY and CDR2 SVGEGT. The CDR3 contains 15 residues. Between the trimmed V and J ends, which lost 2 bases and 5 bases, there was a span of 16 bases. The CDR3 sequence is CASSYLGALENEQYL. CDR3 bases: TGTGCCAGCAGTTACCTTGGGGCTTTGGAGAACGAGCAGTACCTC.

Points on this clonotype: The CDR3 carries no conserved terminal phenylalanine or tryptophan, so it likely arises from a read error. This chain links TRBV6-5 with TRBJ2-3; 9 nucleotides match TRBD2. Germline CDR1 reads MNHEY; CDR2 reads SVGAGI. The CDR3 loop spans 16 amino acids. With V trimmed by 5 bases and J by 0 bases, 6 bases remained unmatched. CDR3: CASSATSGNSTDTQYL. Here the CDR3 DNA reads TGTGCCAGCAGTGCGACTAGCGGCAATAGCACAGATACGCAGTATCTT.

The chain couples TRBV11-3 to TRBJ1-3; perhaps TRBD1 as D (6 bases). The CDR3 loop spans 13 amino acids. Germline V gene sequence: CDR1 SGHNT, CDR2 YENEEA. The V end was cut by 8 bases, the J end by 3 bases, with 11 bases between. CDR3: CASFGQNGNTIYF. DNA for the CDR3: TGTGCCAGCTTCGGACAGAATGGAAACACCATATATTTT.

The CDR3 DNA reads as TGCGTCAACAGCCAAGATACAGGGCTCGGGAACAACGAGCAGTACTTC. Protein sequence: CVNSQDTGLGNNEQYF. This sequence joins TRBV4-1 and TRBJ2-7; D might be TRBD1 (6 bases). The CDR3 runs 16 residues. Germline V gene sequence: CDR1 MGHRA, CDR2 YSYEKL.

In the case of this clonotype: The germline gene is not matched at one end of the junction; a read error may be the cause. This chain joins TRBV10-2 and TRBJ1-2, with D unresolved. Germline CDR1 is WSHSY and CDR2 is SAAADI. The CDR3 loop spans 13 amino acids. The CDR3 DNA sequence: TGTGCCAGCACACAGACCCCTAACTATGGCTACAGCTTC. Residues: CASTQTPNYGYSF.

Turning to this clonotype: A read error may produce the germline difference seen at one junction end. The J gene is TRBJ1-2, the V gene TRBV30, with 7 positions matching TRBD1. Germline V gene data show CDR1 as GTSNPN and CDR2 as SVGIG (reference sequence). The CDR3 has 15 residues. CDR3 DNA: TGTGCCGGGAGAGACCCCCGTGGGACAGTTTATGGCTACACCTTC. Amino acids: CAGRDPRGTVYGYTF.

The chain employs TRBV6-2 or TRBV6-3 and TRBJ2-7, with 12 positions matching TRBD2. This CDR3 is built from 18 residues. Germline V lookup: CDR1 MNHEY, CDR2 SVGEGT. V was clipped by 0 bases and J by 0 bases; unmatched bases: 6. CDR3 sequence: CASSYSGTSGSSSYEQYF. The CDR3, as DNA: TGTGCCAGCAGTTACTCCGGGACTAGCGGGTCTAGCTCCTACGAGCAGTACTTC.

The table lists this clonotype with a count of one. As the CDR3 is not closed by the conserved phenylalanine or tryptophan, this likely results from a read error. This sequence joins TRBV6-6 and TRBJ1-5, with TRBD1 as a possible D gene (6 bases). The germline CDR1 and CDR2 sequences are MNHNY and SVGAGI (reference sequence). The CDR3 spans 18 residues. CDR3 DNA: TGTGTCAGCAGCCCGGAGGGGTTCGGGGGGCTTGATAATCAGCCCCAGCATTAT. Its translation is CVSSPEGFGGLDNQPQHY.

About this clonotype: The junction does not match germline at one end; this may be a read error. The chain couples TRBV6-1 to TRBJ2-2, with TRBD2 as a possible D gene (5 bases). This CDR3 spans 15 amino acids. Germline loops: CDR1 MNHNS, CDR2 SASEGT. The CDR3 region is CASRAQGGSTGELFF. The DNA for the CDR3 is TGTGCCAGCAGAGCCCAAGGTGGGTCAACTGGGGAGTTGTTTTTT.

As regards this clonotype: The germline gene is not matched at one end of the junction; a read error may be the cause. The chain carries TRBV11-2 and TRBJ2-5; TRBD1 aligns across 8 bases. The CDR3 contains 16 residues. Germline loops: CDR1 SGHAT, CDR2 FQNNGV. The CDR3 here is CVSSTPGTGDLESQHF. The CDR3 DNA sequence: TGTGTCAGCAGCACGCCCGGGACAGGCGATTTGGAGTCCCAGCACTTC. The complete variable domain, with remaining parts taken from reference TRBV11-2 and TRBJ2-5, reads EAGVAQSPRYKIIEKRQSVAFWCNPISGHATLYWYQQILGQGPKLLIQFQNNGVVDDSQLPKDRFSAERLKGVDSTLKIQPAKLEDSAVYLCVSSTPGTGDLESQHFGPGTRLLVL.

The CDR3 spells CASSFGIISYEQYF. In nucleotides, the CDR3 is TGTGCCAGCAGCTTCGGGATAATATCCTACGAGCAGTACTTC. The chain uses TRBV5-6 and TRBJ2-7; tentatively, D is TRBD2 (5 bases). Looked up from germline, CDR1 is SGHDT and CDR2 is YYEEEE. Trimming stripped 2 bases from V and 1 base from J, with 10 bases between. CDR3 length: 14 amino acids.

This clonotype was seen a single time. Here the CDR3 omits its conserved ending phenylalanine or tryptophan, so a read error is the likely source. The chain uses TRBV6-2 or TRBV6-3 and TRBJ2-1, with D unclear. The germline V gene encodes CDR1 MNHEY and CDR2 SVGEGT. The CDR3 totals 11 residues. The CDR3 is CASNYGFEQFI. In DNA form, the CDR3 reads TGTGCCAGCAATTACGGGTTCGAGCAGTTCATC.

The chain has TRBV28 and TRBJ2-7, with TRBD1 as a possible D gene (6 bases). Per the germline V gene, CDR1 is MDHEN and CDR2 is SYDVKM. The CDR3 length is 13 residues. Trimming shortened V by 7 bases and J by 2 bases, and 12 bases separated the two germline ends. CDR3 residues: CASNGGKTYEQYF. CDR3 coding DNA: TGTGCCAGCAATGGGGGCAAAACCTACGAGCAGTACTTC.

Comments on this clonotype: At one boundary the junction diverges from the germline segment, which might be a read error. V and J are TRBV20-1 and TRBJ2-3; weak D call: TRBD2 (6 bases). Germline lookup yields CDR1 DFQATT and CDR2 SNEGSKA (reference sequence). This CDR3 spans 15 amino acids. The CDR3 here is CIARELVGGRDTQYF. For the CDR3, the DNA is TGCATTGCTAGAGAACTAGTGGGGGGAAGAGATACGCAGTATTTT.

This clonotype was observed many times. This chain links TRBV7-9 with TRBJ1-1, with 9 bases aligning to TRBD1. CDR3 length: 16 residues. Germline V CDR1 and CDR2: SEHNR, FQNEAQ (reference sequence). The ends lost 4 bases at V and 4 bases at J; junction bases unmatched: 10. The CDR3 nucleotides are TGTGCCAGCAGCTCCACAGGGGGCGCGAGGACCACTGAAGCTTTCTTT. It translates to CASSSTGGARTTEAFF.

On this clonotype: At one of its ends the junction is not consistent with the germline gene, which may arise from a read error. The CDR3 protein is CASSQDRGVDTQYF. CDR3 in DNA: TGCGCCAGCAGTCAAGATCGGGGAGTAGATACGCAGTATTTT. The chain links TRBV4-1 to TRBJ2-3, with D perhaps TRBD2 (5 bases). The V gene's germline CDR1 is MGHRA and CDR2 YSYEKL. The CDR3 totals 14 residues.

This clonotype was found many times. The rearrangement joins TRBV6-5 to TRBJ2-7, with 8 positions matching TRBD2. The CDR3 runs to 14 residues. The germline CDR1 and CDR2 sequences are MNHEY and SVGAGI. The trim removed 5 bases at V and 4 bases at J, leaving 7 bases unmatched. The CDR3 region has the DNA TGTGCCAGCAGTACCTTAGCGGGACTTTACGAGCAGTACTTC. Its protein is CASSTLAGLYEQYF.

As regards this clonotype: Its ends do not fully match the called genes, so a read error is possible. This rearrangement joins TRBV29-1 to TRBJ2-7; the D call may be TRBD1 or TRBD2 (5 bases each). CDR3 length: 13 residues. Germline CDR1 SQVTM, CDR2 ANQGSEA. The CDR3 coding sequence is TGCAGGGTTGAAGGGGACGCCTCCTGCGAGCAGTACTTC. This sequence encodes CRVEGDASCEQYF.

As regards this clonotype: Mismatch with germline at one junction end may stem from a read error. CDR3 loop: CASRPTGTGDYVYTF. In DNA, the CDR3 is TGTGCCAGCAGGCCTACCGGGACAGGGGACTATGTCTACACTTTC. This chain connects TRBV6-2 or TRBV6-3 to TRBJ1-2; 10 nucleotides line up with TRBD1. From germline, CDR1 is MNHEY and CDR2 SVGEGT. CDR3 size: 15 residues.

Notes on this clonotype: One end of the junction fails to match germline, which may point to a read error. CDR3 in amino acids: CARSPQMGQTNEQLF. CDR3 coding DNA: TGTGCCAGGAGTCCCCAAATGGGACAGACAAATGAGCAGTTATTC. The V gene is TRBV12-3 or TRBV12-4, the J gene TRBJ2-1; the match to TRBD1 covers 7 bases. This CDR3 region has 15 residues.